This T cell receptor beta chain is drawn from a study of cytomegalovirus exposure and HLA in healthy donors. Whole-study results and caveats: A likely sequencing artifact accounted for one observed cluster of highly shared sequence variants. A later analysis linked a missense DCLRE1C variant to TCR beta V- and J-gene trimming.

CDR3 length equals 13 residues. Per the germline V gene, CDR1 is SGHTA and CDR2 is FQGTGA. V gave up 4 bases and J gave up 5 bases; unmatched junction bases: 2. On this clone: The antigen remains undetermined.

The PCR had 60 Vbeta and 13 Jbeta primers. Repertoires were generated with immunoSEQ multiplex PCR, while TCRdb's copy carries only in-frame clones and drops some. The sample includes some 130,000 clones. The chain is built from TRBV7-3 and TRBJ2-5; TRBD1 matches 9 bases. This clonotype originated in a man between 18 and 35 years old in good health and CMV-seronegative. The sequenced material came from PBMCs. The CDR3 reads CASSSGTGETQYF. DNA of the CDR3: TGTGCCAGCAGCTCCGGGACAGGGGAGACCCAGTACTTC.